The entry that follows covers one T cell receptor (beta chain) sequence. Its binding antigen is unknown. No quality values exist for individual bases; no much larger clone is one base distant. This sample is part of a study of CD8+CD57+ T cells in acquired aplastic anemia (dated by TCRdb to 2016 to 2018). Turning to the overall study: On average, sorted CD4+ and CD8+ cells yielded 3.2 ug of extracted DNA, with a range of about 0.18 to 30 ug. A CD8+CD57+ expansion meant a frequency higher than the mean frequency seen in healthy subjects.

Genomic DNA was used as template for profiling of TCR beta VDJ combinations and CDR3 sequences. TCR repertoire sequencing was run on an Illumina HiSeq 2000. The source study handled its data this way. TRBV/TRBJ rearrangement plots, CDR3 size and DJ length profiles, and Simpson's diversity index were used to assess repertoires. The immunodominant clone was defined as the most abundant DNA sequence in deep sequencing data. CDR3 amino acid sequences were screened for sharing across subjects and were compared with published repertoires and the VDJdb database. TCRdb passed the public sequencing reads through fastp at Q25 and MiXCR, retaining productive beta sequences. Identical CDR3 protein sequences are pooled into one entry, listed with their most common genes and DNA. What appears here as the V and J calls and clone size reflects TCRdb's work, not the paper's. The sample includes about 470,000 distinct CDR3 sequences, with approximately 32% observed a single time. The top ten clones comprise less than 1% of the sample.

The CDR3, cysteine through phenylalanine, is 15 amino acids long. Kept here is only the CDR3 DNA, which spans 45 bases and is read in frame from base 1. V is trimmed back by 0 bases and J by 4 bases, and the junction contains 5 bases that no gene match accounts for. The germline V gene specifies MNHEY as CDR1 and SVGAGI as CDR2. Paper-wide results and their limitations: Between patients and healthy controls, no significant difference in CD8+ Simpson's diversity was found (P=0.060). Twenty-nine CD8+ CDR3 sequences were found to be shared between patients and controls, but these sequences appeared to be highly expressed in patients and within the immunodominant clones of the patients.

Patients chosen for sequencing had shown expansion of CD8+CD57+ cells by flow cytometry. Every patient had severe acquired aplastic anemia, diagnosed using the International Study of Aplastic Anemia and Agranulocytosis and Camitta criteria. No therapy had been received by the patients at the time of blood sampling. The study deep-sequenced TCR repertoires of sorted CD4+ and CD8+ blood T cells from severe aplastic anemia patients and healthy subjects. Patients were enrolled in the USA under clinicaltrials.gov protocols 00001620, 01623167, 00001397, 00071045, 00081523 and 00961064. Ficoll-Paque density gradient centrifugation was used to isolate peripheral blood mononuclear cells. Before DNA extraction, CD4+ and CD8+ T cells were sorted with FACS or magnetic beads.

The sequence links TRBV6-5 to TRBJ1-2; TRBD1 agrees with 7 junctional bases. The source material was sorted CD4+, CD8+, or CD8+CD57+ T cells (not recorded which) from PBMCs. This clonotype originated in a human donor with aplastic anemia. The DNA is as follows: TGTGCCAGCAGTTACTCGGAGACAGGGAGCTATGGCTACACCTTC. Its product reads: CASSYSETGSYGYTF.